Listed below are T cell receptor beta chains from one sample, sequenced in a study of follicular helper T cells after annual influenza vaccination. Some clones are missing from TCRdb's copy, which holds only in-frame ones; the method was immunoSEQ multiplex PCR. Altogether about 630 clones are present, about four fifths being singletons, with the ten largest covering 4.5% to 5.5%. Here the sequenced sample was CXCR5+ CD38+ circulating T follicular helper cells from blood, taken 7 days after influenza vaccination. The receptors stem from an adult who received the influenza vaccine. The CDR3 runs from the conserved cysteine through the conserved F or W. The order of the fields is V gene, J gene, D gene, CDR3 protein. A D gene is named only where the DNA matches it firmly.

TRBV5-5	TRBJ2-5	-	CASSLRTFQETQYF
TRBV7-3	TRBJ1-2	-	CASSPRGGTSEGYTF
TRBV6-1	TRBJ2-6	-	CAGSPDTSGANVLTF
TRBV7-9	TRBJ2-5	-	CASSPSGGGQETQYF
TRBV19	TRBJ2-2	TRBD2	CASGPSSGGRSRGELFF
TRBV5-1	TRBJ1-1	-	CASSPQDSLEAFF
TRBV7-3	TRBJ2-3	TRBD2	CASSRTSGGGVTDTQYF
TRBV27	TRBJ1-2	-	CASSSPTGGYTF
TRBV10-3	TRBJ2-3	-	CAISEGLNPSTDTQYF
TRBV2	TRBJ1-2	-	CASSRGTDPPGYTF
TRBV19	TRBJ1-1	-	CASSILPGVVNTEAFF
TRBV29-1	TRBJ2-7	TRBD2	CSVGTSGSSYEQYF
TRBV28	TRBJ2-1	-	CASRGEFSYNEQFF
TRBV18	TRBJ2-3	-	CASSLYPTDTQYF
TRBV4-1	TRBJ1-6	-	CASSQHGTQGEGSPLHF
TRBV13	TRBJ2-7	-	CASSLGKRGKPYEQYF
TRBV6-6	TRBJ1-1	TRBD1	CASTWDRRVSEAFF
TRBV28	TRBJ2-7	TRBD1	CASSPGQGEKEQYF